One and the same sample provided the 31 T cell receptor beta chains below, sequenced in a study of Ad26.COV2.S vaccination and SARS-CoV-2 variants. Regarding treatment: approximately 18 received Ad26.COV2.S at low or high dose, single or two shots; 5 received placebo; per-sample allocation not given. Each sample was drawn 63 days after the first injection (of vaccine or placebo). Sequencing was performed with immunoSEQ multiplex PCR; in TCRdb, only in-frame clones are kept and a portion is missing. The table includes 380,000 or so clones, about four fifths detected once. Sequenced here: peripheral blood, sampled in a trial of Ad26.COV2.S vaccine versus placebo. The receptors here all came from a person aged 18-65 years who received the Ad26.COV2.S COVID-19 vaccine or a placebo.

The chain recombines TRBV6-5 with TRBJ2-7; 9 bases match TRBD1. This CDR3 spans 15 amino acids. J lost 6 bases, V lost 0 bases, and 6 bases had no gene match. Per the germline V gene, CDR1 is MNHEY and CDR2 is SVGAGI. The chain's CDR3 is CASSYSNRGRREQYF. CDR3 bases: TGTGCCAGCAGTTACTCCAACAGGGGGCGACGCGAGCAGTACTTC.

The CDR3 is CASSGTSGSYNEQYF. CDR3 nucleotides: TGTGCCAGCAGTGGTACTAGCGGGAGTTACAACGAGCAGTACTTC. The chain carries TRBV2 and TRBJ2-7; 11 nucleotides agree with TRBD2. The CDR3 has 15 amino acids. V shed 4 bases, J shed 5 bases, and the junction held 7 bases outside the gene matches. Germline V CDR1 and CDR2: SNHLY, FYNNEI.

This chain links TRBV5-1 with TRBJ2-7, with TRBD1 matching over 7 bases. The germline CDR1 and CDR2 sequences are SGHRS and YFSETQ. The CDR3 has 13 residues. Losses at the gene ends were 4 bases for V and 2 bases for J; bases not matched to a gene: 3. The CDR3 DNA reads as TGCGCCAGCAGCCCTCAGGGGGCCTACGAGCAGTACTTC. Protein sequence: CASSPQGAYEQYF.

The J gene is TRBJ1-1, the V gene TRBV7-9, with 10 nucleotides matching TRBD1. Germline V gene lookup returns CDR1 SEHNR and CDR2 FQNEAQ (reference sequence). CDR3 size: 14 residues. V dropped 4 bases and J dropped 8; count of bases not matched to a gene: 7. The CDR3 sequence is CASSSDRGRREAFF. DNA for the CDR3: TGTGCCAGCAGCTCTGACAGGGGGCGAAGGGAAGCTTTCTTT.

This chain links TRBV10-3 with TRBJ1-2, with D possibly matching TRBD1 (5 bases). V was trimmed by 0 bases and J by 4 bases, leaving 6 bases between them. The CDR3 sequence is 13 residues long. Germline V CDR1 and CDR2: ENHRY, SYGVKD. CDR3 residues: CAISESGTYGYTF. In nucleotides, the CDR3 is TGTGCCATCAGTGAGTCAGGGACCTATGGCTACACCTTC.

The chain employs TRBV7-2 and TRBJ2-7, with 9 bases fitting TRBD2. Germline V gene sequence: CDR1 SGHTA, CDR2 FQGNSA. The CDR3 is 15 residues long. The V gene end was trimmed by 5 bases and the J gene end by 6 bases; junction bases not matched to a gene: 11. CDR3 amino acids: CASSPTMAGGREQYF. The CDR3 DNA reads TGTGCCAGCAGCCCTACTATGGCGGGGGGGCGCGAGCAGTACTTC. Full variable domain (remainder filled in from reference TRBV7-2 and TRBJ2-7): GAGVSQSPSNKVTEKGKDVELRCDPISGHTALYWYRQSLGQGLEFLIYFQGNSAPDKSGLPSDRFSAERTGGSVSTLTIQRTQQEDSAVYLCASSPTMAGGREQYFGPGTRLTVT.

The chain joins TRBV18 to TRBJ1-2; weak D call: TRBD1 (5 bases). The germline V gene has CDR1 KGHSH and CDR2 LQKENI. V lost 6 bases to trimming and J lost 4 bases, with 15 bases between them. This CDR3 has 14 amino acids. The CDR3 reads CASSRDQASYGYTF. The CDR3 DNA is TGTGCCAGCTCCCGGGACCAGGCCAGCTATGGCTACACCTTC.

The gene calls are TRBV13 and TRBJ2-1; the D is unclear. This CDR3 region has 14 residues. Trimming removed 0 bases from V and 10 bases from J, with 13 bases in between. Germline V gives CDR1 PRHDT, CDR2 FYEKMQ (reference sequence). Here the CDR3 reads CASSLGPSEQEQFF. In DNA, the CDR3 is TGTGCCAGCAGCTTAGGCCCCAGCGAACAAGAGCAGTTCTTC.

The chain couples TRBV27 to TRBJ2-7; D uncertain. V lost 2 bases and J lost 0, with 11 bases in between. CDR1 and CDR2 (germline): MNHEY, SMNVEV (reference sequence). The CDR3 totals 15 residues. Here the CDR3 reads CASSLAPDSSYEQYF. The CDR3 region has the DNA TGTGCCAGCAGTTTAGCGCCGGATAGCTCCTACGAGCAGTACTTC.

This rearrangement joins TRBV27 to TRBJ1-2; D gene unclear. The V gene's germline CDR1 is MNHEY and CDR2 SMNVEV (reference sequence). The CDR3 length is 15 residues. V was pared by 1 base and J by 0 bases, with 9 bases between. The CDR3 loop reads CASSLYGGTNYGYTF. The CDR3 region has the DNA TGTGCCAGCAGTTTATATGGCGGAACTAACTATGGCTACACCTTC.

The chain carries TRBV6-6 and TRBJ2-2; D possibly matches TRBD1 or TRBD2 (5 bases each). Germline V gives CDR1 MNHNY, CDR2 SVGAGI (reference sequence). The CDR3 totals 14 residues. V gave up 8 bases and J gave up 4 bases, with 14 bases separating them. CDR3 in amino acids: CASGWGSTTGELFF. The DNA of the CDR3 is TGTGCCAGCGGGTGGGGGTCGACCACCGGGGAGCTGTTTTTT.

The chain is built from TRBV18 and TRBJ2-5, with 7 bases that match TRBD1. V lost 0 bases, J lost 1 base, and 2 bases stayed unmatched. CDR3 length: 15 amino acids. Germline V gives CDR1 KGHSH, CDR2 LQKENI. The CDR3 coding sequence is TGTGCCAGCTCACCACCTTCAGGGGGCCAAGAGACCCAGTACTTC. This codes for CASSPPSGGQETQYF.

Concerning this clone itself: In the same sample, other DNA sequences code for this CDR3. This chain uses TRBV7-2 with TRBJ1-2; no reliable D call. Germline CDR1 and CDR2: SGHTA and FQGNSA. The CDR3 has 13 residues. V lost 5 bases and J lost 8, with 15 bases in between. CDR3 amino acids: CASSQARGRGYTF. DNA of the CDR3: TGTGCCAGCAGCCAAGCCCGCGGACGGGGCTACACCTTC.

The chain is built from TRBV4-3 and TRBJ1-1; possibly TRBD1 for D (6 bases). V dropped 9 bases and J dropped 1 base, with 12 bases sitting between them. CDR3 size: 13 residues. Per the germline V gene, CDR1 is LGHNA and CDR2 is YSLEER. The CDR3 region has the DNA TGCGCCAGTGGAGACAGGAGGAACACTGAAGCTTTCTTT. This gives the protein CASGDRRNTEAFF.

V usage is TRBV4-1 and J usage is TRBJ2-7, with 10 bases identical to TRBD2. The CDR3 covers 14 residues. With 6 bases clipped from V and 3 bases from J, the junction kept 5 bases outside the gene matches. The germline V gene encodes CDR1 MGHRA and CDR2 YSYEKL. The CDR3 DNA is TGCGCCAGCAGTCCCCGGACTAGCGGCTACGAGCAGTACTTC. Residues: CASSPRTSGYEQYF.

On this clone itself: The sample carries other DNA sequences with the same CDR3. The chain has TRBV3-1 (or the pseudogene TRBV3-2) and TRBJ2-7; D gene unclear. V was clipped by 1 base and J by 3 bases, with 4 bases between them. Germline lookup yields CDR1 LGHDT and CDR2 YNNKEL (reference sequence). This CDR3 has 12 residues. The CDR3 DNA follows: TGTGCCAGCAGCCAAGGAGACTACGAGCAGTACTTC. Translation: CASSQGDYEQYF.

This chain uses TRBV11-3 with TRBJ2-3; D call uncertain. Germline CDR1 is SGHNT and CDR2 is YENEEA. The CDR3 runs to 16 residues. V lost 5 bases and J lost 2, with 17 bases in between. As DNA, the CDR3 is TGTGCCAGCAGCCCCAGTCAGCAAGAGGCCACAGATACGCAGTATTTT. Protein: CASSPSQQEATDTQYF. The entire variable domain, with the rest obtained from reference TRBV11-3 and TRBJ2-3, is as follows: EAGVVQSPRYKIIEKKQPVAFWCNPISGHNTLYWYLQNLGQGPELLIRYENEEAVDDSQLPKDRFSAERLKGVDSTLKIQPAELGDSAVYLCASSPSQQEATDTQYFGPGTRLTVL.

This clone occurred a few times. The chain uses TRBV5-4 and TRBJ1-4, with a possible D match to TRBD1 (6 bases). The CDR3 spans 14 residues. Germline V lookup: CDR1 SGHNT, CDR2 YYREEE (reference sequence). V was cut by 3 bases and J by 8 bases, with 14 bases left in between. The DNA of the CDR3 is TGTGCCAGCAGCTATACGGGGGCCCGGGAAAAACTGTTTTTT. This codes for CASSYTGAREKLFF.

This chain joins TRBV19 and TRBJ1-2; D not certain. CDR3 size: 11 residues. Germline V gene data show CDR1 as LNHDA and CDR2 as SQIVND (reference sequence). Trimming stripped 8 bases from V and 4 bases from J, with 8 bases between. The CDR3 DNA is TGTGCCAGTGCGGTTGGCTATGGCTACACCTTC. This translates into CASAVGYGYTF.

The chain links TRBV11-2 to TRBJ2-7, with 7 bases matching TRBD2. With 1 base clipped from V and 3 bases from J, the junction kept 6 bases outside the gene matches. CDR1 is SGHAT and CDR2 is FQNNGV in the germline V gene. The CDR3 sequence is 15 residues long. The CDR3 nucleotides read TGTGCCAGCAGCTTAGTAGCGGGCCGGGGCTACGAGCAGTACTTC. Amino acids: CASSLVAGRGYEQYF.

This clone was detected a few times. The V call is TRBV24-1, the J call TRBJ2-3; D call uncertain. CDR1 and CDR2 from the germline V gene are KGHDR and SFDVKD. CDR3 length: 14 amino acids. Deletions cut 5 bases from V and 1 base from J, with 9 bases between. This CDR3 is CATSAGIGTDTQYF. The CDR3 bases are TGTGCCACCAGTGCAGGTATTGGCACAGATACGCAGTATTTT.

The gene calls are TRBV10-3 and TRBJ2-3; 13 bases agree with TRBD2. V lost 7 bases and J lost 4; bases outside the gene matches: 8. Per the germline V gene, CDR1 is ENHRY and CDR2 is SYGVKD. CDR3 length equals 16 residues. The chain's CDR3 is CAITPGLAGEADTQYF. CDR3 bases: TGTGCCATCACACCAGGACTAGCGGGAGAAGCAGATACGCAGTATTTT.

The rearrangement uses TRBV5-1 and TRBJ1-1; the match to TRBD1 covers 8 bases. The CDR3 length is 16 residues. Germline lookup yields CDR1 SGHRS and CDR2 YFSETQ. The J segment lost 1 base and the V segment lost 0 bases, leaving 5 bases of the junction unmatched. CDR3 nucleotide sequence: TGCGCCAGCAGCTTGGCCGCGCAGGGGGCGAACACTGAAGCTTTCTTT. This encodes CASSLAAQGANTEAFF.

This clone was picked up a small number of times. The chain employs TRBV7-2 and TRBJ1-5; D unresolved. V lost 4 bases, J lost 0 bases, and 16 bases lay in between. The CDR3 length is 17 residues. The germline gives CDR1 SGHTA, CDR2 FQGNSA. The CDR3 loop reads CASSSDKGVLSNQPQHF. The CDR3 DNA sequence: TGTGCCAGCAGCTCTGACAAGGGCGTCCTTAGCAATCAGCCCCAGCATTTT.

The rearrangement joins TRBV7-2 to TRBJ2-2; weak D call: TRBD2 (6 bases). The CDR3 totals 15 residues. Germline loops: CDR1 SGHTA, CDR2 FQGNSA. Trimming stripped 5 bases from V and 8 bases from J, with 18 bases between. In DNA, the CDR3 is TGTGCCAGCAGCGACCGACTAGGAGAGGCTGGGGAGCTGTTTTTT. As protein: CASSDRLGEAGELFF.

This clone was seen just once. The chain carries TRBV21-1 and TRBJ2-1. TRBV21-1 is recorded as a pseudogene. The CDR3 runs to 17 residues. The CDR3 coding sequence is TGTGCCAGCAGCAAAGAAAAAGGGCCCTGGGTCCACAATGAGCAGTTCTTC. Translation: CASSKEKGPWVHNEQFF.

The chain combines TRBV5-6 with TRBJ2-1, with 12 bases identical to TRBD2. This CDR3 spans 15 amino acids. The trim removed 1 base at V and 5 bases at J, leaving 1 base unmatched. From germline, CDR1 is SGHDT and CDR2 YYEEEE. The CDR3 DNA is TGTGCCAGCAGCTTGCTAGCGGGAGGGAACAATGAGCAGTTCTTC. It is translated as CASSLLAGGNNEQFF.

The chain employs TRBV5-1 and TRBJ2-7, with 9 bases lining up with TRBD1. J lost 4 bases, V lost 4 bases, and 9 bases had no gene match. The CDR3 covers 15 residues. Per germline, CDR1 SGHRS and CDR2 YFSETQ. CDR3: CASSLGQGRKYEQYF. As DNA, the CDR3 is TGCGCCAGCAGCCTGGGACAGGGCCGTAAGTACGAGCAGTACTTC.

The chain combines TRBV30 with TRBJ2-1, with TRBD2 matching over 8 bases. V was clipped by 3 bases and J by 12 bases; unmatched bases: 4. Germline CDR1 reads GTSNPN; CDR2 reads SVGIG (reference sequence). The length of the CDR3 is 11 residues. The chain's CDR3 is CAWSREGGQFF. The CDR3 nucleotides read TGTGCCTGGAGCCGGGAGGGGGGGCAGTTCTTC.

The gene calls are TRBV4-3 and TRBJ2-5, with TRBD2 identical over 9 bases. The J segment lost 1 base and the V segment lost 1 base, leaving 10 bases of the junction unmatched. Germline CDR1 reads LGHNA; CDR2 reads YSLEER. This CDR3 has 18 residues. The CDR3 sequence is CASSQGPPKRGVQETQYF. CDR3 coding DNA: TGCGCCAGCAGCCAAGGCCCTCCGAAGCGGGGGGTCCAAGAGACCCAGTACTTC.

The chain employs TRBV9 and TRBJ2-7, with D maybe TRBD1 (5 bases). V was cut by 4 bases and J by 2 bases, with 13 bases left in between. The CDR3 totals 14 residues. Per germline, CDR1 SGDLS and CDR2 YYNGEE. Written as DNA, the CDR3 is TGTGCCAGCAGCCCCTCCAGGGATACCTACGAGCAGTACTTC. Protein sequence: CASSPSRDTYEQYF.